Listed below are T cell receptor beta chains from one sample, sequenced in a study of shared clonotypes between healthy human individuals. The method was immunoSEQ multiplex PCR; TCRdb's version includes in-frame clones alone and lacks a portion of them. The sample includes about 2 million clones, around 96% of them seen just once. Sequenced sample: naive CD8+ T cells sorted from blood. The receptors were gathered from a man younger than 30 in good health. CDR3s leave out the opening cysteine and the closing phenylalanine or tryptophan. Each record gives: V gene, J gene, CDR3 length, CDR3 protein.

>TRBV13|TRBJ2-5|13
ASSLTGTGDETQY
>TRBV28|TRBJ1-5|13
ASSPIGGSNQPQH
>TRBV27|TRBJ1-5|12
ASSLRGGNQPQH
>TRBV29-1|TRBJ2-7|10
SVLGEDYEQY
>TRBV11-2|TRBJ2-7|16
ASSLDGGDFFPSYEQY
>TRBV4-1|TRBJ2-3|11
ASREGGTDTQY
>TRBV6-1|TRBJ2-1|13
ASSEADSLLNEQF
>TRBV4-3|TRBJ2-7|14
ASSQDRSQSSYEQY
>TRBV19|TRBJ1-1|9
ASIGNTEAF
>TRBV27|TRBJ1-1|10
ASSFVGTEAF
>TRBV19|TRBJ1-1|12
ASSADGLNTEAF
>TRBV7-9|TRBJ2-7|15
ASSSLQGALPAYEQY
>TRBV4-1|TRBJ1-1|13
ASSQDGPAGPEAF
>TRBV27|TRBJ2-1|13
ASSLTRYSYNEQF
>TRBV4-3|TRBJ2-3|13
ASSQDTAYTDTQY